These 23 T cell receptor beta chains were sequenced from one sample in a study of T-cell reconstitution after alpha-beta-depleted transplantation in children. Unique molecular identifiers tagged the TCRbeta library. TCRdb redid the calling of the PCR reads with MiXCR, one entry per CDR3 protein. The data show some 830,000 distinct CDR3 sequences, with around 15% seen just once and approximately 5% held by the top ten. The specimen comprised PBMCs, mostly from graft donor cells, sampled 360 days after TCRalphabeta/CD19-depleted stem cell transplant. All receptors derive from a male patient younger than 18 who had a stem cell transplant for acute lymphoblastic leukemia, so the T cells may come from the graft donor.

In this sample, this clonotype turned up a few times. This chain links TRBV9 with TRBJ2-1; 11 nucleotides align to TRBD2. This CDR3 has 15 residues. Trimming took 0 bases from V and 9 from J; bases not matched to a gene: 5. The germline V gene has CDR1 SGDLS and CDR2 YYNGEE. CDR3 nucleotide sequence: TGTGCCAGCAGCGTAGGAACTAGCGGGAGCACTGAGCAGTTCTTC. Its translation is CASSVGTSGSTEQFF.

Many counts were recorded for this clonotype. This chain uses TRBV5-1 with TRBJ2-5, with TRBD2 matching 9 bases. The CDR3 totals 15 residues. In germline, CDR1 is SGHRS, CDR2 YFSETQ. With 3 bases clipped from V and 2 bases from J, the junction kept 5 bases outside the gene matches. The CDR3, as DNA: TGCGCCAGCAGCTCAGGACTAGCGCTGCAAGAGACCCAGTACTTC. It encodes CASSSGLALQETQYF.

Only a few counts were recorded for this clonotype. The chain joins TRBV20-1 to TRBJ1-1, with D perhaps matching TRBD1 (6 bases). Germline assignment: CDR1 DFQATT and CDR2 SNEGSKA (reference sequence). This CDR3 has 13 amino acids. V lost 0 bases and J lost 5, with 10 bases in between. The CDR3 sequence: CSAREGGFTEAFF. CDR3 nucleotides: TGCAGTGCTAGAGAAGGGGGTTTTACTGAAGCTTTCTTT.

This clonotype has ten or more counts. The chain is built from TRBV15 and TRBJ1-3, with D maybe TRBD1 (5 bases). With 3 bases removed from V and 0 bases from J, the gap between germline ends came to 12 bases. The CDR3 is 16 residues long. Germline values: CDR1 LNHNV, CDR2 YYDKDF (reference sequence). DNA for the CDR3: TGTGCCACCAGCAGGCGGGACTGGGGCTCTGGAAACACCATATATTTT. Its translation: CATSRRDWGSGNTIYF.

This clonotype showed up just a few times. The chain has TRBV10-3 and TRBJ2-1; TRBD2 agrees at 8 bases. The CDR3 spans 13 residues. Germline assignment: CDR1 ENHRY and CDR2 SYGVKD. J lost 7 bases, V lost 9 bases, and 8 bases had no gene match. The CDR3 spells CAMRPREGNEQFF. CDR3 sequence (DNA): TGTGCCATGCGGCCCCGGGAGGGGAATGAGCAGTTCTTC.

There are a few counts of this clonotype. The chain has TRBV7-9 and TRBJ2-7; 7 bases line up with TRBD2. The junction had 12 bases not matched to a gene; V was cut back by 5 bases and J by 5 bases. CDR1 SEHNR and CDR2 FQNEAQ come from the germline V gene (reference sequence). CDR3 length equals 15 residues. The CDR3 DNA reads as TGTGCCAGCAGCGCACCCATCGGGAGGATCAACGAGCAGTACTTC. It specifies CASSAPIGRINEQYF.

The chain has TRBV5-1 and TRBJ2-1; 9 nucleotides agree with TRBD1. The germline V gene has CDR1 SGHRS and CDR2 YFSETQ. J gave up 4 bases and V 4 bases, and 3 bases lay outside the gene matches. The CDR3 has 14 residues. This chain's CDR3 is CASSKTGGYNEQFF. The CDR3 DNA sequence: TGCGCCAGCAGCAAGACAGGGGGATACAATGAGCAGTTCTTC.

In its sample, this clonotype was seen a few times. The chain employs TRBV4-1 and TRBJ2-1; TRBD2 aligns across 11 bases. Trimming removed 6 bases from V and 4 bases from J; junction bases left unmatched: 11. Germline CDR1 and CDR2: MGHRA and YSYEKL. The CDR3 totals 17 residues. CDR3 in DNA: TGCGCCAGCAGTCTTCAACCGGGACTAGCGGATTACAATGAGCAGTTCTTC. Its translation is CASSLQPGLADYNEQFF.

This clonotype was recorded a few times. V and J are TRBV29-1 and TRBJ1-5, with unresolved D. CDR1 is SQVTM and CDR2 is ANQGSEA in the germline V gene. V lost 5 bases, J lost 0 bases, and 14 bases lay in between. This CDR3 has 15 residues. The CDR3 DNA sequence: TGCAGCGTTCTGCTTTCGGACCATAGCAATCAGCCCCAGCATTTT. Translating it yields CSVLLSDHSNQPQHF.

This clonotype turned up a few times. The gene calls are TRBV6-1 and TRBJ2-2; D unresolved. The CDR3 totals 14 residues. CDR1 and CDR2 (germline): MNHNS, SASEGT. V was shortened by 3 bases and J by 3 bases, with 8 bases between the two germline ends. The CDR3 protein is CASSDQRDTGELFF. For the CDR3, the DNA is TGTGCCAGCAGTGATCAAAGGGACACCGGGGAGCTGTTTTTT.

This clonotype was detected only a few times. V gene TRBV6-4 combines with J gene TRBJ2-1; 8 positions agree with TRBD1. Trimming removed 1 base from V and 5 bases from J; junction bases left unmatched: 4. The CDR3 loop spans 15 amino acids. The germline V gene encodes CDR1 MRHNA and CDR2 SNTAGT. CDR3 sequence reads: CASSDWGTGHNEQFF. In nucleotides, the CDR3 is TGTGCCAGCAGTGACTGGGGGACAGGACACAATGAGCAGTTCTTC.

The chain links TRBV18 to TRBJ2-1; 11 bases are shared with TRBD2. Germline lookup yields CDR1 KGHSH and CDR2 LQKENI. The CDR3 spans 17 residues. The ends lost 0 bases at V and 9 bases at J; junction bases unmatched: 10. The DNA for the CDR3 is TGTGCCAGCTCACCACCTCTCACTAGCGGGAGTAGGGGTGAGCAGTTCTTC. It codes for CASSPPLTSGSRGEQFF.

A few counts support this clonotype. The genes are TRBV5-1 and TRBJ2-3, with D hard to call. V was cut by 7 bases and J by 0 bases, with 15 bases left in between. The CDR3 extends over 15 amino acids. Germline CDR1 reads SGHRS; CDR2 reads YFSETQ. The CDR3 nucleotides are TGCGCCAGCGCCTCAATTCCGCCTAGCACAGATACGCAGTATTTT. Translating gives CASASIPPSTDTQYF.

This clonotype was seen repeatedly, ten times or more. The V call is TRBV12-3 or TRBV12-4, the J call TRBJ1-2; no firm D call. The CDR3 is 15 residues long. Trimming removed 4 bases from V and 0 bases from J, with 12 bases in between. The CDR3 loop reads CASSSRGRANYGYTF. The CDR3 region has the DNA TGTGCCAGCAGTTCCCGGGGTAGAGCTAACTATGGCTACACCTTC.

The CDR3 loop reads CASSVLWGGSSYEQYF. The CDR3 bases are TGTGCCAGCAGCGTCTTATGGGGGGGGAGCTCCTACGAGCAGTACTTC. The chain has TRBV7-9 and TRBJ2-7, with TRBD2 matching 7 bases. Germline CDR1 is SEHNR and CDR2 is FQNEAQ (reference sequence). Losses at the gene ends were 5 bases for V and 0 bases for J; bases not matched to a gene: 10. The length of the CDR3 is 16 residues.

V is TRBV2 and J is TRBJ2-2, with TRBD2 matching 9 bases. V gave up 3 bases and J gave up 2 bases; unmatched junction bases: 4. Germline V gene data show CDR1 as SNHLY and CDR2 as FYNNEI. The CDR3 loop spans 16 amino acids. The CDR3 DNA reads as TGTGCCAGCAGTGACGCTAGCGGGGTAAACACCGGGGAGCTGTTTTTT. Encoded protein: CASSDASGVNTGELFF.

The V and J genes are TRBV5-1 and TRBJ2-3, with D hard to call. Trimming pared 0 bases from V and 1 base from J, leaving 9 bases between. Germline CDR1 reads SGHRS; CDR2 reads YFSETQ. The CDR3 covers 15 residues. CDR3 nucleotide sequence: TGCGCCAGCAGCTTGGAAGGAGTAGGCACAGATACGCAGTATTTT. It encodes CASSLEGVGTDTQYF. Using reference TRBV5-1 and TRBJ2-3 for the parts outside the CDR3, the full variable domain is KAGVTQTPRYLIKTRGQQVTLSCSPISGHRSVSWYQQTPGQGLQFLFEYFSETQRNKGNFPGRFSGRQFSNSRSEMNVSTLELGDSALYLCASSLEGVGTDTQYFGPGTRLTVL.

This clonotype has ten or more counts. V gene TRBV4-1 combines with J gene TRBJ2-2; D is ambiguous. Trimming took off 3 bases at V and 1 base at J, with 15 bases between the two ends. Germline assignment: CDR1 MGHRA and CDR2 YSYEKL. This CDR3 is 17 amino acids long. CDR3 DNA: TGCGCCAGCAGCCAGGCCTCTGGGCGGTTGAACACCGGGGAGCTGTTTTTT. Amino acids: CASSQASGRLNTGELFF.

V usage is TRBV10-3 and J usage is TRBJ1-5; a weak D match, TRBD1 (6 bases). Germline CDR1 reads ENHRY; CDR2 reads SYGVKD. V lost 0 bases and J lost 6, with 12 bases in between. The CDR3 covers 15 residues. The CDR3 here is CAISESGGYAQPQHF. The CDR3 DNA reads as TGTGCCATCAGTGAGTCAGGGGGGTACGCTCAGCCCCAGCATTTT.

CDR3 DNA sequence: TGTGCCACCAGATCGGCAGGGAGCTCCTACGAGCAGTACTTC. It yields the protein CATRSAGSSYEQYF. This chain joins TRBV15 and TRBJ2-7, with D perhaps assigned TRBD1 or TRBD2 (5 bases each). CDR1 is LNHNV and CDR2 is YYDKDF in the germline V gene (reference sequence). The V end was cut by 6 bases, the J end by 0 bases, with 12 bases between. CDR3 length: 14 amino acids.

The chain carries TRBV12-3 or TRBV12-4 and TRBJ2-7, with a weak D call TRBD1 (6 bases). The CDR3 length is 13 residues. V was cut by 6 bases and J by 5 bases, with 14 bases left in between. CDR3 in amino acids: CASSLYRVHEQYF. As DNA, the CDR3 is TGTGCCAGCAGCCTTTACAGGGTCCACGAGCAGTACTTC.

In its sample, this clonotype was seen a few times. V gene TRBV27 combines with J gene TRBJ2-7; 7 bases align to TRBD1. V trimming: 3 bases; J trimming: 5 bases; junction bases outside the gene matches: 10. Per the germline V gene, CDR1 is MNHEY and CDR2 is SMNVEV (reference sequence). The CDR3 totals 15 residues. The CDR3: CASSFLRTGRNEQYF. For the CDR3, the DNA is TGTGCCAGCAGTTTCCTCCGGACAGGTAGGAACGAGCAGTACTTC.

A few counts support this clonotype. This chain joins TRBV29-1 and TRBJ2-7; 7 nucleotides match TRBD1. Germline V gives CDR1 SQVTM, CDR2 ANQGSEA. With 7 bases clipped from V and 0 bases from J, the junction kept 9 bases outside the gene matches. The CDR3 extends over 14 amino acids. The CDR3 loop reads CSATGARSSYEQYF. The CDR3 coding sequence is TGCAGCGCTACAGGGGCCCGAAGCTCCTACGAGCAGTACTTC.